This T cell receptor beta chain was found in a study of cytomegalovirus exposure and HLA in healthy donors. This clone has at least ten counts. Its antigen is unknown. General observations from the study: In a later analysis, at a false discovery rate of 0.05, some 17,000 TCR beta sequences were associated with HLA alleles.

PCR used 60 Vbeta primers and 13 Jbeta primers. The method was immunoSEQ multiplex PCR; TCRdb's version includes in-frame clones alone and lacks a portion of them. This table holds more than 65,000 clones, approximately 74% found once. Germline-derived CDR1 and CDR2 are LNHDA and SQIVND (reference sequence). Between the trimmed V and J ends, which lost 5 bases and 6 bases, there was a span of 14 bases. The CDR3 consists of 13 residues. This sequence originates from a woman aged 50 to 60 in good health and CMV-seropositive. The chain has TRBV19 and TRBJ2-7; D is perhaps TRBD1 (5 bases). The sample comprised PBMCs. CDR3 in amino acids: CASSGATVSEQYF. The CDR3 DNA is TGTGCCAGTAGTGGGGCCACAGTATCCGAGCAGTACTTC.